This T cell receptor beta chain comes out of a study of vaccination and CD4 T cells after COVID-19. This clonotype showed up just a few times. Its antigen is currently unknown. The Oncomine TCR Beta short-read assay was applied to DNA of cultured CD4+ T cells. MiXCR, applied by TCRdb to the PCR reads, yields one record per CDR3 protein. Of about 14,000 distinct CDR3 sequences detected, approximately 49% appear once; the ten largest clones hold about 10%. V lost 7 bases and J lost 1, with 16 bases in between. CDR3 length: 15 residues. Documented treatment: approximately nine-day PBMC culture with coronavirus spike peptide pools or control peptides (ViraFEST assay). Peptide-pool expansion of antigen-specific T cells preceded TCR sequencing in ViraFEST.

This specimen consisted of CD4+ T cells from blood, cultured in vitro, obtained before SARS-CoV-2 vaccination. The chain carries TRBV12-3 or TRBV12-4 and TRBJ2-5; D might be TRBD2 (6 bases). The receptor was derived from a human donor who had recovered from COVID-19. CDR3 coding DNA: TGTGCCAGCAACCTCCGTAGCGGAGTCCAAGAGACCCAGTACTTC. This codes for CASNLRSGVQETQYF.